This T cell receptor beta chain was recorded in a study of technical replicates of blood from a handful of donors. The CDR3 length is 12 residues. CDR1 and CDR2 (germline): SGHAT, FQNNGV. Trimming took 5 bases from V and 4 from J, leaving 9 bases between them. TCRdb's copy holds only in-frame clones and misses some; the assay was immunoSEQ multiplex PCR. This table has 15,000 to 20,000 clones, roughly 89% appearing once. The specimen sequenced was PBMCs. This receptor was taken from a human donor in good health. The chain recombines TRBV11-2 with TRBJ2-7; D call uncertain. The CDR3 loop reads CASSLLGYEQYF. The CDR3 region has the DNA TGTGCCAGCAGCCTACTCGGTTACGAGCAGTACTTC. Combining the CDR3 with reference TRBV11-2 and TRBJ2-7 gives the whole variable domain EAGVAQSPRYKIIEKRQSVAFWCNPISGHATLYWYQQILGQGPKLLIQFQNNGVVDDSQLPKDRFSAERLKGVDSTLKIQPAKLEDSAVYLCASSLLGYEQYFGPGTRLTVT.